This passage covers 24 T cell receptor beta chains from one sample sequenced in a study of monozygotic twins with inflammatory bowel disease. TCRdb reprocessed the 5' RACE reads and keeps a single row for each CDR3 protein, giving no DNA. The ten top clones account for about 2.3%, within a sample of around 400,000 distinct CDR3 sequences. Sequencing was performed on blood. Receptors originate from a human donor with ulcerative colitis or Crohn's disease, or a healthy co-twin of an affected twin (not recorded which).

The V gene is TRBV11-2, the J gene TRBJ1-6; there is no DNA to check the TCRdb D call of TRBD1. The CDR3 has 15 amino acids. Germline CDR1 SGHAT, CDR2 FQNNGV. This CDR3 is CASSLDRAENSPLHF.

The V call is TRBV7-2, the J call TRBJ2-3. Germline lookup yields CDR1 SGHTA and CDR2 FQGNSA. This CDR3 is built from 15 residues. CDR3 residues: CASSLALVSTDTQYF.

The V and J genes are TRBV28 and TRBJ2-1; TCRdb's D gene call, TRBD1, goes unchecked for lack of DNA. The CDR3 contains 14 residues. Germline V gives CDR1 MDHEN, CDR2 SYDVKM. The CDR3 here is CASSRPGRYNEQFF. Complete variable domain (other parts from reference TRBV28 and TRBJ2-1): DVKVTQSSRYLVKRTGEKVFLECVQDMDHENMFWYRQDPGLGLRLIYFSYDVKMKEKGDIPEGYSVSREKKERFSLILESASTNQTSMYLCASSRPGRYNEQFFGPGTRLTVL.

This CDR3 is CASSQGVRGSPLHF. The J gene is TRBJ1-6, the V gene TRBV3-1. This CDR3 is 14 amino acids long. The germline gives CDR1 LGHDT, CDR2 YNNKEL (reference sequence).

J is TRBJ2-3 and V is TRBV29-1; the D call from TCRdb, TRBD1, cannot be confirmed without DNA. The CDR3 has 12 residues. Germline V lookup: CDR1 SQVTM, CDR2 ANQGSEA. This CDR3 reads CSASRSGDTQYF.

This sequence joins TRBV20-1 and TRBJ1-5. CDR1 and CDR2 from the germline V gene are DFQATT and SNEGSKA (reference sequence). This CDR3 contains 14 residues. CDR3 in amino acids: CSALPGWANQPQHF.

The V call is TRBV5-4, the J call TRBJ1-3; TCRdb calls TRBD1, which cannot be checked without DNA. CDR3 length equals 14 residues. Germline V lookup: CDR1 SGHNT, CDR2 YYREEE (reference sequence). CDR3 region: CASSLGQGRDTIYF.

The chain couples TRBV7-2 to TRBJ2-3; TCRdb's assignment of TRBD2 cannot be checked, as there is no DNA. CDR1 and CDR2 from the germline V gene are SGHTA and FQGNSA. The CDR3 is made up of 17 amino acids. The CDR3 region is CASSLRAGTSGTDTQYF.

This chain joins TRBV14 and TRBJ2-2. The CDR3 is made up of 14 amino acids. CDR1 is SGHDN and CDR2 is FVKESK in the germline V gene. The CDR3 region is CASSQLDNTGELFF.

The chain combines TRBV4-1 with TRBJ2-1; as DNA is missing, the TRBD1 call by TCRdb cannot be tested. Germline V gives CDR1 MGHRA, CDR2 YSYEKL. CDR3 length equals 14 residues. The CDR3 region is CASSQDTGGNEQFF.

The chain combines TRBV7-2 with TRBJ2-5; with no DNA, the TCRdb D assignment of TRBD2 cannot be verified. The length of the CDR3 is 14 residues. Germline V gene sequence: CDR1 SGHTA, CDR2 FQGNSA. CDR3 residues: CASSPEAGEETQYF.

The rearrangement links TRBV28 to TRBJ2-1; TCRdb's assignment of TRBD2 cannot be checked, as there is no DNA. Looked up from germline, CDR1 is MDHEN and CDR2 is SYDVKM. The CDR3 has 15 amino acids. CDR3 sequence reads: CASRVRETSYNEQFF. Full variable domain (rest looked up from reference TRBV28 and TRBJ2-1): DVKVTQSSRYLVKRTGEKVFLECVQDMDHENMFWYRQDPGLGLRLIYFSYDVKMKEKGDIPEGYSVSREKKERFSLILESASTNQTSMYLCASRVRETSYNEQFFGPGTRLTVL.

The CDR3 reads CASSSPRKREGSTYEQYF. The chain joins TRBV11-1 to TRBJ2-7; TCRdb selects TRBD2, and the lack of DNA leaves this call unchecked. The CDR3 consists of 18 residues. The V gene's germline CDR1 is SGHAT and CDR2 FQDESV (reference sequence).

The chain recombines TRBV5-4 with TRBJ2-5. This CDR3 is 15 amino acids long. The germline V gene has CDR1 SGHNT and CDR2 YYREEE (reference sequence). CDR3 region: CASSLARGAQETQYF.

The chain links TRBV6-1 to TRBJ2-7; with no DNA, the TCRdb D assignment of TRBD1 cannot be verified. The CDR3 is 16 residues long. The V gene's germline CDR1 is MNHNS and CDR2 SASEGT. CDR3: CASSPGPGQGAYEQYF.

This chain uses TRBV7-2 with TRBJ2-1; TCRdb gives TRBD2 as the D gene, but with no DNA this cannot be confirmed. From germline, CDR1 is SGHTA and CDR2 FQGNSA. The CDR3 has 16 residues. The chain's CDR3 is CASSPGLLRSYNEQFF.

The chain employs TRBV7-9 and TRBJ1-3; TCRdb names TRBD1, which stays unverified in the absence of DNA. Germline assignment: CDR1 SEHNR and CDR2 FQNEAQ (reference sequence). This CDR3 spans 14 amino acids. This CDR3 reads CASSSAGAGNTIYF.

The gene calls are TRBV5-1 and TRBJ2-7; TCRdb outputs TRBD2, but without DNA this stays unchecked. This CDR3 region has 15 residues. In germline, CDR1 is SGHRS, CDR2 YFSETQ. CDR3: CASSPSREASYEQYF.

The chain employs TRBV12-3 or TRBV12-4 and TRBJ2-2; TCRdb names TRBD2, which stays unverified in the absence of DNA. The CDR3 length is 16 residues. The CDR3 loop reads CASSHQGRLNTGELFF.

The rearrangement links TRBV20-1 to TRBJ2-5. This CDR3 comprises 13 residues. Germline CDR1 is DFQATT and CDR2 is SNEGSKA (reference sequence). The CDR3 reads CSARDVPQETQYF.

CDR3 residues: CASSIDSPPPDTQYF. The J gene is TRBJ2-3, the V gene TRBV5-1; TCRdb lists TRBD1, though no DNA is available to test this call. This CDR3 spans 15 amino acids. Germline values: CDR1 SGHRS, CDR2 YFSETQ.

The chain couples TRBV5-4 to TRBJ2-1; TCRdb's assignment of TRBD1 cannot be checked, as there is no DNA. Germline V gives CDR1 SGHNT, CDR2 YYREEE (reference sequence). The CDR3 totals 16 residues. The CDR3 here is CASSLAGTGGRNEQFF.

The rearrangement joins TRBV20-1 to TRBJ2-7; there is no DNA to check the TCRdb D call of TRBD1. The CDR3 is 13 residues long. The germline CDR1 and CDR2 sequences are DFQATT and SNEGSKA (reference sequence). CDR3 residues: CSARVSGGGEQYF.

The rearrangement uses TRBV11-2 and TRBJ2-5. The CDR3 spans 16 residues. Germline loops: CDR1 SGHAT, CDR2 FQNNGV. CDR3 loop: CASSLGLNLLREAQYF.